This TCR beta chain emerged from a study of T-cell reconstitution after alpha-beta-depleted transplantation in children. This clonotype appeared many times. Between the trimmed V and J ends, which lost 3 bases and 1 base, there was a span of 6 bases. Germline CDR1 SQVTM, CDR2 ANQGSEA. The CDR3 length is 12 residues. Unique molecular identifiers were incorporated into the prepared TCRbeta library. One entry per CDR3 protein results from TCRdb running MiXCR on the PCR reads. The sample consists of about 690,000 distinct CDR3 sequences, about 15% of them appearing once. V is TRBV29-1 and J is TRBJ1-1; D gene uncertain. This TCR derives from a human donor who donated a stem cell graft to a child with acute myeloid leukemia. The starting material was PBMCs from the stem cell graft donor, obtained from the stem cell graft. CDR3 DNA: TGCAGCGTTGAGGTCGGGAACACTGAAGCTTTCTTT. The encoded protein is CSVEVGNTEAFF.